This entry concerns a single T cell receptor (beta chain). Antigen specificity is unknown. The data derive from a study of T cells in Graves' hyperthyroidism and ophthalmopathy. Amplified TCR beta CDR3 regions came from RNA transcripts. First-round RT-PCR targeting the TCR CDR3 was performed with the HTBI primer set. TCRdb redid the calling of the multiplex PCR reads with MiXCR, one entry per CDR3 protein. This table holds 600,000 or so distinct CDR3 sequences, more than 13% found once. CDR1 LGHDT and CDR2 YNNKEL come from the germline V gene (reference sequence). There are 15 residues in the CDR3. Trimming left V 1 base short and J 5 bases short, with 14 bases between. Patients were excluded because of uncontrolled infection, other autoimmune disease, pregnancy or lactation. PBMCs were sourced from 9 to 10 ml fresh peripheral blood. Regarding the study as a whole: From stable hyperthyroidism, ophthalmopathy was set apart by a 13 V-J model. The model identified upcoming ophthalmopathy a median 6.5 months ahead of onset.

Sequencing input: blood. This sequence originates from a woman under 30 with Graves' ophthalmopathy. The chain links TRBV3-1 to TRBJ1-1; weak D call: TRBD1 (5 bases). The CDR3 nucleotides are TGTGCCAGCAGCCAAGGGGAGTGGGGCGGGACTGAAGCTTTCTTT. As protein: CASSQGEWGGTEAFF.